This T cell receptor beta chain derives from a study of blood T cell repertoires in COVID-19 (dated by TCRdb to 2018 to 2021). Regarding the research as a whole: Samples covering the acute and convalescent phases of COVID-19 were provided by collaborators in the United States, Italy and Spain. Samples came from the ongoing ImmuneRACE study (first 160 participants) plus 1,254 subjects from 6 global collaborators. Deeply sampled blood TCRbeta repertoires from subjects exposed to, actively infected with, or recovered from COVID-19 were included in the dataset. The repertoires were released in a freely available public database intended as a resource for research on the immune response to SARS-CoV-2. Where HLA class I and class II types were available, the types were taken from metadata supplied by the sample provider, not from assay-based typing. A de-identified subject ID, COVID-19 status, age in years and sex were almost always included in the sample metadata. The prospective study material was composed of cDNA or gDNA derived from T cells, B-cell-depleted T cells, or PBMCs. The investigation overall reported the following: How much clinical and demographic metadata was included differed by source and by participant, and the metadata was provided uncurated.

This clone turned up a few times. Its antigen remains undetermined. Per-base quality was not reported, and no clone a single base away is much larger than it. The immunoSEQ Assay, a bias-controlled multiplex PCR, was used to amplify TCRbeta CDR3 regions from genomic DNA. Concerning the study's data processing: The number of nucleated cells in each sample was estimated by amplification of reference gene primers within the assay. To quantify the absolute abundance of each unique TCRbeta CDR3 rearrangement, sequence reads were collapsed and filtered. Productive Simpson clonality was computed per sample as the square root of Simpson's diversity index over productive rearrangements. TCRdb obtained this table from immuneACCESS and retained in-frame rearrangements with V and J assigned. These tables miss some clones; where compared with another copy, unresolved V genes account for less than half of the shortfall, and the remainder is unexplained. The V and J calls and clone size were taken over from that table, and D and trimming were inferred from the DNA. Counted in this sample were 150,000 to 200,000 clones; 84% of them appeared once. Under 3% of the sample rests with the top ten.

CDR1 and CDR2 are read off the germline V gene as SGDLS and YYNGEE. Spanning cysteine to phenylalanine, the CDR3 consists of 17 amino acids. Only the CDR3 region is kept as DNA, spanning 51 bases read in frame from base 1. Germline trimming: 3 bases from V, 8 bases from J; junction bases outside gene matches: 9. Collaborating institutions collected whole blood in K2EDTA tubes following their own protocols. Collaborator samples were shipped for TCRbeta analysis as frozen whole blood, isolated PBMCs, or DNA extracted from either sample type. This TCR came from a human donor with acute or convalescent COVID-19. The donor label of this sample is uncertain. Sequencing was done on a sample of peripheral blood. The chain is made from TRBV9 and TRBJ2-1; 15 nucleotides in the junction match TRBD2. CDR3 sequence: CASSAKWGLAGGYEQFF. The nucleotides are TGTGCCAGCAGCGCTAAATGGGGACTAGCGGGGGGTTATGAGCAGTTCTTC.